One sample yielded the 16 T cell receptor beta chains listed below, sequenced in a study of CD8+ T cells in alopecia areata. Sequencing templates came from extracted RNA that was reverse transcribed into cDNA. The assay was immunoSEQ multiplex PCR, and TCRdb's table has in-frame clones only and misses some. The sample carries fewer than 200,000 clones, just over 65% recorded once. Source: CD8+ T cells sorted from blood, taken at week 0. These receptors were collected from a human donor with alopecia areata.

This chain links TRBV7-2 with TRBJ1-5; no firm D call. This CDR3 comprises 14 residues. V lost 0 bases and J 6 bases, leaving 9 bases between the germline ends. Germline values: CDR1 SGHTA, CDR2 FQGNSA. The CDR3 here is CASSLAVRGQPQHF. The CDR3 DNA reads TGTGCCAGCAGCTTAGCAGTCCGGGGTCAGCCCCAGCATTTT. The entire variable domain, with the rest obtained from reference TRBV7-2 and TRBJ1-5, is as follows: GAGVSQSPSNKVTEKGKDVELRCDPISGHTALYWYRQSLGQGLEFLIYFQGNSAPDKSGLPSDRFSAERTGGSVSTLTIQRTQQEDSAVYLCASSLAVRGQPQHFGDGTRLSIL.

The chain links TRBV13 to TRBJ1-1, with TRBD1 as a possible D gene (5 bases). CDR1 is PRHDT, CDR2 FYEKMQ, per germline (reference sequence). V was clipped by 5 bases and J by 1 base, with 11 bases between them. This CDR3 spans 14 amino acids. The CDR3: CASSPQGGNTEAFF. Written as DNA, the CDR3 is TGTGCCAGCAGCCCTCAGGGAGGGAACACTGAAGCTTTCTTT.

CDR3 bases: TGTGCCAGCAGGAGGGAAGTGGGCAATCAGCCCCAGCATTTT. This sequence encodes CASRREVGNQPQHF. The chain recombines TRBV6-1 with TRBJ1-5; D unclear. Germline assignment: CDR1 MNHNS and CDR2 SASEGT. This CDR3 contains 14 residues. V shed 6 bases and J shed 2 bases, with 11 bases lying between them.

This clone has only one observation. This chain uses TRBV4-1 with TRBJ2-7; D unclear. Germline V gene data show CDR1 as MGHRA and CDR2 as YSYEKL. Trimming removed 0 bases from V and 0 bases from J, with 15 bases in between. This CDR3 has 17 residues. Here the CDR3 reads CASSQDWLPPFSYEQYF. The CDR3 DNA is TGCGCCAGCAGCCAAGACTGGCTTCCGCCTTTCTCCTACGAGCAGTACTTC.

In its sample, this clone was seen a few times. The CDR3 sequence is CASSYQGAGANVLTF. The DNA for the CDR3 is TGTGCCAGCAGTTACCAGGGTGCTGGGGCCAACGTCCTGACTTTC. The genes are TRBV7-9 and TRBJ2-6; D might be TRBD1 (5 bases). Per the germline V gene, CDR1 is SEHNR and CDR2 is FQNEAQ (reference sequence). Trimming cost V 6 bases and J 2 bases, with 11 bases left between them. This CDR3 comprises 15 residues.

The chain couples TRBV4-1 to TRBJ1-5; D is possibly TRBD1 (5 bases). CDR3 length equals 14 residues. V lost 2 bases and J 5 bases, leaving 10 bases between the germline ends. CDR1 and CDR2 (germline): MGHRA, YSYEKL. CDR3 bases: TGCGCCAGCAGCCAATATCTGGGGGATCAGCCCCAGCATTTT. Translation: CASSQYLGDQPQHF.

The chain has TRBV4-1 and TRBJ1-1; no clear D gene. CDR1 is MGHRA, CDR2 YSYEKL, per germline. The CDR3 totals 13 residues. The germline V and J ends were trimmed by 6 bases and 5 bases, with 13 bases remaining between them. The CDR3 nucleotides read TGCGCCAGCAGGTTCCGGGGTGAAACTGAAGCTTTCTTT. Protein sequence: CASRFRGETEAFF.

The chain employs TRBV6-5 and TRBJ1-5; 8 positions agree with TRBD1. CDR1 and CDR2 (germline): MNHEY, SVGAGI. The V and J ends lost 5 bases and 4 bases, in that order; junction bases with no gene match: 7. This CDR3 has 15 amino acids. The CDR3 DNA reads TGTGCCAGCAGTCCAGACAGGGGAGGGAATCAGCCCCAGCATTTT. Its protein is CASSPDRGGNQPQHF.

The chain has TRBV13 and TRBJ1-2, with D possibly TRBD1 on 6 matching bases. Trimming removed 4 bases at V and 5 bases at J, with 17 bases between. CDR1 is PRHDT, CDR2 FYEKMQ, per germline (reference sequence). The CDR3 consists of 15 residues. The CDR3 bases are TGTGCCAGCAGCTCTCCCGCGGGGGGCAGGTATGGCTACACCTTC. The encoded protein is CASSSPAGGRYGYTF.

This chain connects TRBV6-4 to TRBJ2-7; a possible D gene is TRBD2 (5 bases). The CDR3 extends over 14 amino acids. Deletions cut 9 bases from V and 0 bases from J, with 15 bases between. Germline assignment: CDR1 MRHNA and CDR2 SNTAGT. The CDR3 here is CARRPSGVSYEQYF. The CDR3 DNA follows: TGTGCCAGAAGACCGTCCGGGGTCTCCTACGAGCAGTACTTC.

This chain joins TRBV27 and TRBJ2-2; no clear D. Germline-derived CDR1 and CDR2 are MNHEY and SMNVEV (reference sequence). This CDR3 has 15 residues. V dropped 3 bases and J dropped 3 bases, with 11 bases sitting between them. CDR3 loop: CASSLTVGHTGELFF. As DNA, the CDR3 is TGTGCCAGCAGTTTGACCGTGGGCCACACCGGGGAGCTGTTTTTT.

This clone was counted only a few times. The chain has TRBV7-8 and TRBJ2-5; D gene uncertain. The CDR3 covers 13 residues. From germline, CDR1 is SGHVS and CDR2 FQNEAQ. Trimming took off 0 bases at V and 7 bases at J, with 9 bases between the two ends. CDR3 sequence: CASSLAPSGTQYF. CDR3 DNA sequence: TGTGCCAGCAGCTTAGCGCCCTCCGGGACCCAGTACTTC.

V is TRBV27 and J is TRBJ1-2; maybe TRBD1 (5 bases). The CDR3 consists of 18 residues. Trimming pared 4 bases from V and 3 bases from J, leaving 24 bases between. Germline V CDR1 and CDR2: MNHEY, SMNVEV (reference sequence). The CDR3 protein is CASSSPPRPGTVDYGYTF. The CDR3 DNA sequence: TGTGCCAGCAGTTCCCCTCCCCGTCCCGGGACGGTGGACTATGGCTACACCTTC.

V gene TRBV11-2 combines with J gene TRBJ2-7; a weak D match, TRBD1 (6 bases). The germline CDR1 and CDR2 sequences are SGHAT and FQNNGV. The CDR3 contains 14 residues. The V gene lost 3 bases and the J gene lost 2 bases, with 11 bases spanning the gap. The CDR3 loop reads CASSFSGQTYEQYF. The CDR3 coding sequence is TGTGCCAGCAGCTTCTCTGGACAGACCTACGAGCAGTACTTC. The full variable domain, completed using reference TRBV11-2 and TRBJ2-7, is EAGVAQSPRYKIIEKRQSVAFWCNPISGHATLYWYQQILGQGPKLLIQFQNNGVVDDSQLPKDRFSAERLKGVDSTLKIQPAKLEDSAVYLCASSFSGQTYEQYFGPGTRLTVT.

The CDR3 region has the DNA TGTGCCAGCAGTGAGGGACAGGGTTTGGAGCAGTTCTTC. Residues: CASSEGQGLEQFF. The chain employs TRBV2 and TRBJ2-1; 9 bases map to TRBD1. CDR3 length equals 13 residues. The V gene's germline CDR1 is SNHLY and CDR2 FYNNEI. V was pared by 3 bases and J by 10 bases, with 4 bases of the junction left unmatched.

The sample holds a few counts of this clone. The J gene is TRBJ2-7, the V gene TRBV10-3; D is undetermined. Germline V CDR1 and CDR2: ENHRY, SYGVKD. This CDR3 is built from 13 residues. Deletions cut 3 bases from V and 2 bases from J, with 8 bases between. CDR3 in amino acids: CAISDSVAYEQYF. The CDR3, as DNA: TGTGCCATCAGTGACTCGGTGGCCTACGAGCAGTACTTC.